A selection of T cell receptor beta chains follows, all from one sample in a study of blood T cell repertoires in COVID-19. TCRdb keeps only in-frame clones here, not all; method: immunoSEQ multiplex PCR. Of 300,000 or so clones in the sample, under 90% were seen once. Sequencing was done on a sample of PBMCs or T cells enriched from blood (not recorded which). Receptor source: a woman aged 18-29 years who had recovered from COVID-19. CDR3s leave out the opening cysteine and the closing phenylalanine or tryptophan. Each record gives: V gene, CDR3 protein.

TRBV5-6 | ASSPTGSGNTIY
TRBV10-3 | AISEFGHEQF
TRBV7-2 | ASSPGDRGRGYT
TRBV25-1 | ASTRGHNTGELF
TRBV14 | ASSQLRSIGGELF
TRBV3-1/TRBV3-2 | ATGTSLNTGELF
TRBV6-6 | ASSPQGGGGYT
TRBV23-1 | ASRLTGGLTEAF
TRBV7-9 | ASSPGATGDIQY
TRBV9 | ASSVGQGRYEQY
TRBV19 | ASSIEGHTEAF
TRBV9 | ASSAGGTYNEQF
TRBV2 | ASSGQGFNNSPLH
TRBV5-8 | ASSLITGVSAGYT
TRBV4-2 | ASSQDLGLAGDNEQF
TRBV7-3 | ASSAGSNIGELF
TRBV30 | AWSVGVGELF
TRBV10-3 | ATSGGSVNTEAF
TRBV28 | ASSPPGGVNYGYT
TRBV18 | ASSPRQDPTNTEAF
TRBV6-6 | ASSYSVREQETQY
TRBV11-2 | ASSLNPGVKSDTQY
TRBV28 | ASSLVQVAEAF
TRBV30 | AWSDSATGNYGYT